The rows below give T cell receptor beta chains drawn from one sample of a study of control samples from healthy donors and cancer patients. Assay used: immunoSEQ multiplex PCR; TCRdb lists only in-frame clones, some missing. Counted here are tens of thousands of clones, about nine tenths occurring once; the ten biggest clones make up roughly an eighth. Material for sequencing was blood. Source of these receptors: a woman aged 70-85 years in good health. Both conserved end residues are part of each CDR3. Each record gives: CDR3 DNA, CDR3 protein, J gene, clone size, V gene, D gene. The D gene is left open where the match is weak. Rows give clone size only sometimes, using once, few, many, or a class for an expanded clone.

TGTGCCAGCAGCCCCCTCGGCACCGGGGAGCTGTTTTTT,CASSPLGTGELFF,TRBJ2-2,-,TRBV7-9,-
TGCGCCAGCAGCCAAGATAGTACCGGGACGCCCCTCCGGGACACTGAAGCTTTCTTT,CASSQDSTGTPLRDTEAFF,TRBJ1-1,-,TRBV4-1,-
TGCGCCAGCAGCCAAGATGAGGACACCATATATTTT,CASSQDEDTIYF,TRBJ1-3,-,TRBV4-1,-
TGTGCCAGCAGCACAGGACAGGGCGCCTCTGGAAACACCATATATTTT,CASSTGQGASGNTIYF,TRBJ1-3,-,TRBV7-9,TRBD1
TGTGCCAGCAGTGAAGGTGGGGGCGATAATGAGCAGTTCTTC,CASSEGGGDNEQFF,TRBJ2-1,-,TRBV2,-
TGCAGCGCCTCGACAGGGACAAATTCACCCCTCCACTTT,CSASTGTNSPLHF,TRBJ1-6,-,TRBV29-1,TRBD1
TGTGCCAGCAGTGAATCTCCTCGAAATTCACCCCTCCACTTT,CASSESPRNSPLHF,TRBJ1-6,-,TRBV25-1,-
TGTGCCAGCTCCCTACAGGGATCCGAAGCTTTCTTT,CASSLQGSEAFF,TRBJ1-1,once,TRBV18,-
TGTGCCAGCAGTGAACACAGAGGCGAAAAACTGTTTTTT,CASSEHRGEKLFF,TRBJ1-4,-,TRBV6-1,-
TGTGCCAGCAGCCAAGACTGGGGGGGCGAAAACATTCAGTACTTC,CASSQDWGGENIQYF,TRBJ2-4,-,TRBV14,-
TGTGCCAGCAGTGAATATCGACCGAACTCTGGAAACACCATATATTTT,CASSEYRPNSGNTIYF,TRBJ1-3,-,TRBV6-1,-
TGCAGTGCTAGTACAGGGGGCCCTAGCACAGATACGCAGTATTTT,CSASTGGPSTDTQYF,TRBJ2-3,-,TRBV20-1,TRBD1
TGTGCCAGCAGCCCTGGACACTCCAGCAATCAGCCCCAGCATTTT,CASSPGHSSNQPQHF,TRBJ1-5,few,TRBV5-8,-
TGTGCCAGCAGCCAAGAATGGGGTACCGGGGAGCTGTTTTTT,CASSQEWGTGELFF,TRBJ2-2,-,TRBV3-1/TRBV3-2,-
TGTGCCAGCAGCTCACGCAGTTACAATGAGCAGTTCTTC,CASSSRSYNEQFF,TRBJ2-1,-,TRBV5-4,-
TGTGCCAGCAGTTACCCCCCTACAGGCACAGATACGCAGTATTTT,CASSYPPTGTDTQYF,TRBJ2-3,few,TRBV6-2/TRBV6-3,-
TGTGCCACCCGCCGGGACGGGACCCTCTACAATGAGCAGTTCTTC,CATRRDGTLYNEQFF,TRBJ2-1,once,TRBV6-5,-
TGCGCCAGCAGCTTGGGACAGGAGAACACTGAAGCTTTCTTT,CASSLGQENTEAFF,TRBJ1-1,-,TRBV5-1,-
TGTGCTAGTGGGGACAGGACCTCCTACGAGCAGTACTTC,CASGDRTSYEQYF,TRBJ2-7,-,TRBV12-5,TRBD1
TGTGCCAGCAGCACACAGGGGGACGAGCAGTACTTC,CASSTQGDEQYF,TRBJ2-7,-,TRBV28,TRBD1
TGTGCCTGGAGGTTAGCGGGTTTTTACAATGAGCAGTTCTTC,CAWRLAGFYNEQFF,TRBJ2-1,once,TRBV30,TRBD2
TGCGCCAGGTCGGAGGGGGCAAACTACACCTTC,CARSEGANYTF,TRBJ1-2,-,TRBV10-1,TRBD1
TGCGCCAGCAGCCAAGATCTCGAGGGTAGACAGCCCCAGCATTTT,CASSQDLEGRQPQHF,TRBJ1-5,-,TRBV4-1,-
TGCAGCGGCGGGGGGACGGGGATTGGCGGGGAGCTGTTTTTT,CSGGGTGIGGELFF,TRBJ2-2,-,TRBV29-1,TRBD2
TGTGCCAGCAGCTCTGGACCGATTAATGAAAAACTGTTTTTT,CASSSGPINEKLFF,TRBJ1-4,-,TRBV14,-
TGTGCCAGCAGCCCGCCCAGCGGGAGAACCTACGAGCAGTACTTC,CASSPPSGRTYEQYF,TRBJ2-7,-,TRBV5-4,TRBD2
TGTGCCAGCAGTGACGCGGGAGCGGTAACAGATACGCAGTATTTT,CASSDAGAVTDTQYF,TRBJ2-3,-,TRBV6-1,TRBD2
TGTGCCAGCAGTTTAGTGGGGGCCCTTTACAATGAGCAGTTCTTC,CASSLVGALYNEQFF,TRBJ2-1,-,TRBV9,-
TGTGCCAGCAGCCCTGGACAGGTGGGGACCCAGTACTTC,CASSPGQVGTQYF,TRBJ2-5,-,TRBV3-1/TRBV3-2,TRBD1
TGTGCCACCAGCAGGGGGCAGGGGAGACGGAGCACAGATACGCAGTATTTT,CATSRGQGRRSTDTQYF,TRBJ2-3,-,TRBV15,-
TGTGCCAGCAGACGGGGGGGAACAGGGGCCGAGCAGTACTTC,CASRRGGTGAEQYF,TRBJ2-7,-,TRBV28,-
TGTGCCAGCAGTTTCCGGGACAGCCGGTCCCCTTCCTTC,CASSFRDSRSPSF,TRBJ1-2,few,TRBV27,TRBD1
TGTGCCAGCAGCTCGCTGGGACAGGGCTACGAGCAGTACTTC,CASSSLGQGYEQYF,TRBJ2-7,few,TRBV5-6,TRBD1
TGTGCCAGCAGCCAAGAAATTAGCGGAGCCTACAATGAGCAGTTCTTC,CASSQEISGAYNEQFF,TRBJ2-1,-,TRBV3-1/TRBV3-2,-
TGTGCCAGCTCACCACAGAGCTCTGGAAACACCATATATTTT,CASSPQSSGNTIYF,TRBJ1-3,once,TRBV18,-
TGTGCCAGCAAACTAGCGGGAATCACAGATACGCAGTATTTT,CASKLAGITDTQYF,TRBJ2-3,-,TRBV6-1,TRBD2
TGTGCCAGCAGTTCGCCCGGGACAGGGATCTATGGCTACACCTTC,CASSSPGTGIYGYTF,TRBJ1-2,-,TRBV27,TRBD1
TGTGCCAGCAGCCCGGGACAGGCGGGAGAGACCCAGTACTTC,CASSPGQAGETQYF,TRBJ2-5,-,TRBV21-1,-
TGCGCCAGCAGCCCGACAGGGCAGGATCAGCCCCAGCATTTT,CASSPTGQDQPQHF,TRBJ1-5,-,TRBV5-1,TRBD1
TGTGCCAGCAGCCTCGGGACAGGGCTCTCCGGAACTAATGAAAAACTGTTTTTT,CASSLGTGLSGTNEKLFF,TRBJ1-4,-,TRBV5-4,TRBD1
TGTGCCAGCAGCCCTGGGACAGGCGGTCGCTATGGCTACACCTTC,CASSPGTGGRYGYTF,TRBJ1-2,-,TRBV5-4,TRBD1
TGCGCCAGCAGCCAATCGTGGGGGTCGGTTCAGCCCCAGCATTTT,CASSQSWGSVQPQHF,TRBJ1-5,few,TRBV4-1,-
TGTGCCAGTAACCACAGGGGACCGAGCTCCTATAATTCACCCCTCCACTTT,CASNHRGPSSYNSPLHF,TRBJ1-6,-,TRBV19,TRBD1
TGTGCCAGCAGTCTCCAAGGAGCGGTGAACACTGAAGCTTTCTTT,CASSLQGAVNTEAFF,TRBJ1-1,-,TRBV27,-
TGCGCCAGCAGCTTTACGGGTACCGCCGGGGAGCTGTTTTTT,CASSFTGTAGELFF,TRBJ2-2,-,TRBV5-1,-
TGTGCCAGCAGCTTAAGTATTTCCACCGGGGAGCTGTTTTTT,CASSLSISTGELFF,TRBJ2-2,-,TRBV7-9,-
TGTGCCACCAGCAGCGACTACAATCAGCCCCAGCATTTT,CATSSDYNQPQHF,TRBJ1-5,once,TRBV15,-
TGTGCCAGCAGTACCGGGACAAAGAATGAAAAACTGTTTTTT,CASSTGTKNEKLFF,TRBJ1-4,-,TRBV7-3,-
TGTGCCAGCAACTCTGGCAGGGCTGGTACCGGGGAGCTGTTTTTT,CASNSGRAGTGELFF,TRBJ2-2,-,TRBV27,-
TGCGCCAGCAGCCTGGGGGGGGCGGATCAGCCCCAGCATTTT,CASSLGGADQPQHF,TRBJ1-5,-,TRBV5-1,-
TGTGCCAGCACCATCACCGGGAGGGCGGACGGGGAGCTGTTTTTT,CASTITGRADGELFF,TRBJ2-2,once,TRBV9,TRBD2